Listed below are T cell receptor beta chains from one sample, sequenced in a study of beta chain features in type 1 diabetes. The assay was immunoSEQ multiplex PCR, and TCRdb's table has in-frame clones only and misses some. The profile covers about 160,000 clones, with roughly 8% appearing a single time and under 0.55% taken by the ten largest. The source material was central memory CD4+ T cells from blood. The receptor set was obtained from a man younger than 35 with type 1 diabetes. Each CDR3 is given with its conserved first and last residue. D genes are given only for firm matches. Clone size is not always given. Where it is, it says once, few, many or a class for expanded clones.

TRBJ2-7	TRBV4-1	TRBD2	few	TGCGCCAGCAGCCAAGAACTAGCGGGGGGGCCGCGTGAGCAGTACTTC	CASSQELAGGPREQYF
TRBJ2-1	TRBV30	NA	NA	TGTGCCTGGAGTCGTCCGTCGACGGTGCGGTGGGAGCAGTTCTTC	CAWSRPSTVRWEQFF
TRBJ2-7	TRBV5-1	TRBD2	few	TGCGCCAGCAGCTTGTATCCCACTAGCGGGAGTTCCTACGAGCAGTACTTC	CASSLYPTSGSSYEQYF
TRBJ2-7	TRBV30	NA	few	TGTGCCTGGAGTCCTGTCCACGCCTACGAGCAGTACTTC	CAWSPVHAYEQYF
TRBJ2-3	TRBV5-1	TRBD2	NA	TGCGCCAGCAGCACCGGACTAGCGGGGGGGCAGGCAGATACGCAGTATTTT	CASSTGLAGGQADTQYF
TRBJ2-5	TRBV30	TRBD1	few	TGTGCCCACGGGACAGGAGAGACCCAGTACTTC	CAHGTGETQYF
TRBJ2-3	TRBV4-1	NA	once	TGCGCCAGCAGCCAAGACGTGGGCCGCACAGATACGCAGTATTTT	CASSQDVGRTDTQYF
TRBJ2-3	TRBV4-2	NA	few	TGTGCCAGCAGCCAAGATTCTTGGGGGGGGCCGAACACAGATACGCAGTATTTT	CASSQDSWGGPNTDTQYF
TRBJ1-2	TRBV30	NA	NA	TGTGCCTGGAGTGTACCAGGAGGGTTGGGTGGCTACACCTTC	CAWSVPGGLGGYTF
TRBJ1-1	TRBV10-3	TRBD1	NA	TGTGCCACTCTCCCGCAGGGGGACACTGAAGCTTTCTTT	CATLPQGDTEAFF
TRBJ2-4	TRBV7-9	TRBD2	NA	TGTGCCAGCAGCAGCCGGACTAGCGGGGACAAAAACATTCAGTACTTC	CASSSRTSGDKNIQYF
TRBJ1-5	TRBV2	TRBD1	few	TGTGCCAGCAGTGAAGCTTTGACAGGGCCTGATAGCAATCAGCCCCAGCATTTT	CASSEALTGPDSNQPQHF
TRBJ1-2	TRBV7-2	NA	NA	TGTGCCAGCAGCGATCAACAGGCGTATGGCTACACCTTC	CASSDQQAYGYTF
TRBJ2-5	TRBV5-4	NA	NA	TGTGCCAGCAGCCATAGTCGCCGGGACACCCTAAGGCAGACCCAGTACTTC	CASSHSRRDTLRQTQYF
TRBJ1-4	TRBV7-8	NA	few	TGTGCCAGCAGCTCTCGGTCCTTCCGTGAAAAACTGTTTTTT	CASSSRSFREKLFF
TRBJ2-1	TRBV7-2	NA	many	TGTGCCAGCAGCCCAGCTGCAGGGGGGCAGTATGAGCAGTTCTTC	CASSPAAGGQYEQFF
TRBJ1-6	TRBV30	NA	NA	TGTGCCTGGAAACAGCCGAGCTCCTATAATTCACCCCTCCACTTT	CAWKQPSSYNSPLHF
TRBJ2-5	TRBV10-3	NA	NA	TGTGCCATCAGCCCCAATGAAGAGACCCAGTACTTC	CAISPNEETQYF
TRBJ2-7	TRBV2	NA	few	TGTGCCAGCAGTGGCAGGGATTACGAGCAGTACTTC	CASSGRDYEQYF
TRBJ2-7	TRBV28	TRBD1	few	TGTGCCAGCAGTTCCGGACAGGGCAGCGAGCAGTACTTC	CASSSGQGSEQYF
TRBJ1-5	TRBV18	TRBD1	NA	TGTGCCAGCTCATTAGGACAGGGCAATCAGCCCCAGCATTTT	CASSLGQGNQPQHF